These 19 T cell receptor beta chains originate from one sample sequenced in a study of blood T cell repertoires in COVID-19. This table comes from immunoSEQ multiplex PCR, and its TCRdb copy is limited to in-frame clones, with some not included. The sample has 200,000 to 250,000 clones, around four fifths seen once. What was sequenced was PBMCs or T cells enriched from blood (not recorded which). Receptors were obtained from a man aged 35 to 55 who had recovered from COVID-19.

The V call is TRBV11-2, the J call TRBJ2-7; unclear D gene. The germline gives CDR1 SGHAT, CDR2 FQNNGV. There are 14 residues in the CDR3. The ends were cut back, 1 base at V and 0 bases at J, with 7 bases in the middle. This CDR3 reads CASSLGLLSYEQYF. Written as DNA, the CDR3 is TGTGCCAGCAGCTTAGGGTTACTCTCCTACGAGCAGTACTTC.

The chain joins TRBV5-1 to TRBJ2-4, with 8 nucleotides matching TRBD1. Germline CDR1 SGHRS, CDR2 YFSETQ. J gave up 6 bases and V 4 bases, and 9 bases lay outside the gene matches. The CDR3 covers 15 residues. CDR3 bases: TGCGCCAGCAGCCAAACCGGGACAGGATTAAACATTCAGTACTTC. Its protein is CASSQTGTGLNIQYF. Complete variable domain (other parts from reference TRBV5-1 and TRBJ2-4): KAGVTQTPRYLIKTRGQQVTLSCSPISGHRSVSWYQQTPGQGLQFLFEYFSETQRNKGNFPGRFSGRQFSNSRSEMNVSTLELGDSALYLCASSQTGTGLNIQYFGAGTRLSVL.

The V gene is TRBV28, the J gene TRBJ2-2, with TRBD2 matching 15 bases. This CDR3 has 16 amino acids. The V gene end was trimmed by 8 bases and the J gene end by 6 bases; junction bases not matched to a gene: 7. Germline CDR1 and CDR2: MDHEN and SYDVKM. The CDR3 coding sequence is TGTGCCAGCGGGGTCCGGACTAGCGGGAGGGCCGGGGAGCTGTTTTTT. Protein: CASGVRTSGRAGELFF.

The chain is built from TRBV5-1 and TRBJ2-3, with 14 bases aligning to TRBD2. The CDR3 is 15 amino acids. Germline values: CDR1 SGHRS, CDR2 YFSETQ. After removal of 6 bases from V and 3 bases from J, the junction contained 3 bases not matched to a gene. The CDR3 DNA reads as TGCGCCAGCACCGGACTAGCGGGAGGTACAGATACGCAGTATTTT. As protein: CASTGLAGGTDTQYF.

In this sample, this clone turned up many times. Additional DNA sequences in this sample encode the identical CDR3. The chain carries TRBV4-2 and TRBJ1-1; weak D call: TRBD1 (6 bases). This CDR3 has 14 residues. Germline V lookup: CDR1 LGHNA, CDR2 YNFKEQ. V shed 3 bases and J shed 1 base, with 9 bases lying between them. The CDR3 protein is CASSHLDRNTEAFF. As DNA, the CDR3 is TGTGCCAGCAGCCATTTGGACAGGAACACTGAAGCTTTCTTT.

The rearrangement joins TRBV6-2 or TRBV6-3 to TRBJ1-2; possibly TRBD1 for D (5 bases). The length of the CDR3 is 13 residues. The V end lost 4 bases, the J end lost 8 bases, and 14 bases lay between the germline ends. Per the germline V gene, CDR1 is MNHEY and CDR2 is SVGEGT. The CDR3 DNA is TGTGCCAGCAGTTCGATCAGGGTGGACGGCTACACCTTC. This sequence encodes CASSSIRVDGYTF.

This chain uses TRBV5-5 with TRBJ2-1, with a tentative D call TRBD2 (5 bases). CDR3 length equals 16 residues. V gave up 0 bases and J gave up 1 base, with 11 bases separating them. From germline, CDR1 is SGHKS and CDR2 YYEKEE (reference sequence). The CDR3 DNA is TGTGCCAGCAGCTTGGTGAGGGCAGGTTCCTACAATGAGCAGTTCTTC. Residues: CASSLVRAGSYNEQFF.

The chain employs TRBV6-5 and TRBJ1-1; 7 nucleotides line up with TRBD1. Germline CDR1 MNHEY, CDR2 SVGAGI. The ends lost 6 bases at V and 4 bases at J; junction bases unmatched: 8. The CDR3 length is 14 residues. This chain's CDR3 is CASRHHRDSTEAFF. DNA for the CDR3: TGTGCCAGCAGACATCACCGGGACAGCACTGAAGCTTTCTTT.

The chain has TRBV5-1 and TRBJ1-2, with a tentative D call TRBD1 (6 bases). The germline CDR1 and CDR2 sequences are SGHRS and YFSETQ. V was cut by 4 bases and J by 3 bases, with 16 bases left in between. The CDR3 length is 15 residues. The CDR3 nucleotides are TGCGCCAGCAGCCCAAAGACAGGTACGGACTATGGCTACACCTTC. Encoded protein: CASSPKTGTDYGYTF.

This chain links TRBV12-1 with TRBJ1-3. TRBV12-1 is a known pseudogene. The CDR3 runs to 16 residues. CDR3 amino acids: CASSFIPPFSGNTIYF. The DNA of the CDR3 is TGTGCCAGCAGCTTTATCCCCCCCTTCTCTGGAAACACCATATATTTT.

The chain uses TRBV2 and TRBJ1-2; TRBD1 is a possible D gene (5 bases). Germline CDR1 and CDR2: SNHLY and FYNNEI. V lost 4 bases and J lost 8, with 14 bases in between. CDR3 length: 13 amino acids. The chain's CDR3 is CASSAGPLGGYTF. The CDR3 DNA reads TGTGCCAGCAGTGCAGGGCCTTTGGGGGGCTACACCTTC.

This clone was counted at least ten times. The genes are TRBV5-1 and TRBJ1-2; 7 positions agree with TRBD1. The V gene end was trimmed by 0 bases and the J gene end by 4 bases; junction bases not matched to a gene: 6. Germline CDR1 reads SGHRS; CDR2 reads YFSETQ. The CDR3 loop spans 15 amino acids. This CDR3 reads CASSLGTGSSYGYTF. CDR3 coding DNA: TGCGCCAGCAGCTTGGGGACAGGTAGTAGCTATGGCTACACCTTC.

The CDR3 region has the DNA TGTGCCAGCAGCCACGACAGGGCGAACACTGAAGCTTTCTTT. Translation gives CASSHDRANTEAFF. The chain joins TRBV27 to TRBJ1-1; 7 bases align to TRBD1. CDR1 is MNHEY, CDR2 SMNVEV, per germline (reference sequence). Trimming removed 6 bases from V and 1 base from J; junction bases left unmatched: 5. CDR3 size: 14 residues.

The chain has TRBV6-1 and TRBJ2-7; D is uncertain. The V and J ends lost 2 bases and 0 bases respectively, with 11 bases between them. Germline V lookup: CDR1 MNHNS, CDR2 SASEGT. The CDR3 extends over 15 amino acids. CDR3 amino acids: CASSEIRFFSYEQYF. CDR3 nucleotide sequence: TGTGCCAGCAGTGAAATCAGGTTCTTCTCCTACGAGCAGTACTTC.

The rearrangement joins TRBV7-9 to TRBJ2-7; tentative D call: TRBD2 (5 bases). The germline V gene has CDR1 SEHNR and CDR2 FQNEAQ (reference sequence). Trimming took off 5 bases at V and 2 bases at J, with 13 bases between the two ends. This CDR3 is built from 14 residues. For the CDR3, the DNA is TGTGCCAGCAGCCCTGCGGGCGGTCCCTACGAGCAGTACTTC. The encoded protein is CASSPAGGPYEQYF.

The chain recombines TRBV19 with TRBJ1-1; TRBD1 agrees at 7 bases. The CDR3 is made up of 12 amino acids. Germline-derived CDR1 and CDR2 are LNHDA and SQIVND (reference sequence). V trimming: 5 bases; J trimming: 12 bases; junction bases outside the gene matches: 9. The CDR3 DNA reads TGTGCCAGTAGTGTCCGGACAGGCCAACCTTTCTTT. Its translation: CASSVRTGQPFF.

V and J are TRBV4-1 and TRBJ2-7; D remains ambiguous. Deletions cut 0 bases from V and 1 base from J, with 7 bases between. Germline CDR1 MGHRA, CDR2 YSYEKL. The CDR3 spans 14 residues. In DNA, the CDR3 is TGCGCCAGCAGCCAAGAGACTTCGTCCTACGAGCAGTACTTC. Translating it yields CASSQETSSYEQYF.

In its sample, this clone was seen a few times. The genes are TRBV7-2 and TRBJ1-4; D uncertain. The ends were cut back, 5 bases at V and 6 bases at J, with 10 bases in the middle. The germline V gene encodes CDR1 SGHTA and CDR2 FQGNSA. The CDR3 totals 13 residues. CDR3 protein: CASSGGPHEKLFF. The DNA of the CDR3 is TGTGCCAGCAGCGGAGGGCCCCATGAAAAACTGTTTTTT. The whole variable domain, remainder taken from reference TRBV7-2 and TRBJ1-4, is GAGVSQSPSNKVTEKGKDVELRCDPISGHTALYWYRQSLGQGLEFLIYFQGNSAPDKSGLPSDRFSAERTGGSVSTLTIQRTQQEDSAVYLCASSGGPHEKLFFGSGTQLSVL.

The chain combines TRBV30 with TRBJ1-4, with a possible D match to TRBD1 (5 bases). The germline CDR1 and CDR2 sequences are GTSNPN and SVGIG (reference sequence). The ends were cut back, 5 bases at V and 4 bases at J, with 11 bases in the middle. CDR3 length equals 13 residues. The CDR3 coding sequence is TGTGCCTGGCAACAGGACGATAATGAAAAACTGTTTTTT. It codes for CAWQQDDNEKLFF.